These 5 T cell receptor beta chains were sequenced from one sample in a study of blood T cell repertoires in COVID-19. Sequencing was performed with immunoSEQ multiplex PCR; in TCRdb, only in-frame clones are kept and a portion is missing. This table has approximately 88,000 clones, over 60% appearing once. Sequencing was done on a sample of peripheral blood. The receptors stem from a man aged 45-65 years who had recovered from COVID-19.

This chain connects TRBV6-6 to TRBJ2-1, with D possibly matching TRBD2 (6 bases). CDR1 and CDR2 (germline): MNHNY, SVGAGI (reference sequence). The V and J ends lost 5 bases and 9 bases respectively, with 20 bases between them. This CDR3 spans 15 amino acids. The CDR3 reads CASSTSDGRVSEQFF. The CDR3 DNA follows: TGTGCCAGCAGTACCTCGGACGGGAGAGTCAGTGAGCAGTTCTTC.

This clone was seen just once. The chain uses TRBV4-3 and TRBJ2-1; 9 nucleotides align to TRBD2. The trim removed 0 bases at V and 2 bases at J, leaving 5 bases unmatched. Germline V gene sequence: CDR1 LGHNA, CDR2 YSLEER. The CDR3 is 17 residues long. In DNA form, the CDR3 reads TGCGCCAGCAGCCAAGATCGAGCGGGAGGAGCCTACAATGAGCAGTTCTTC. As protein: CASSQDRAGGAYNEQFF.

This sequence joins TRBV18 and TRBJ1-1; possibly TRBD1 for D (5 bases). Trimming took off 0 bases at V and 5 bases at J, with 7 bases between the two ends. The CDR3 is 13 amino acids. Germline-derived CDR1 and CDR2 are KGHSH and LQKENI. CDR3 region: CASSPPPGTEAFF. In nucleotides, the CDR3 is TGTGCCAGCTCACCACCGCCAGGGACTGAAGCTTTCTTT.

The CDR3 region has the DNA TGTGCCAGCAGCTGGACAGTCACAGATACGCAGTATTTT. Protein: CASSWTVTDTQYF. The gene calls are TRBV7-3 and TRBJ2-3; D may be TRBD1 (6 bases). Trimming removed 4 bases at V and 2 bases at J, with 7 bases between. Germline CDR1 reads SGHTA; CDR2 reads FQGTGA. This CDR3 region has 13 residues. Drawing the rest from reference TRBV7-3 and TRBJ2-3, the complete variable domain is GAGVSQTPSNKVTEKGKYVELRCDPISGHTALYWYRQSLGQGPEFLIYFQGTGAADDSGLPNDRFFAVRPEGSVSTLKIQRTERGDSAVYLCASSWTVTDTQYFGPGTRLTVL.

V and J are TRBV3-1 (or the pseudogene TRBV3-2) and TRBJ2-1, with a possible D match to TRBD2 (8 bases). Germline values: CDR1 LGHDT, CDR2 YNNKEL (reference sequence). The germline V and J ends were trimmed by 4 bases and 2 bases, with 21 bases remaining between them. This CDR3 has 18 amino acids. CDR3 nucleotides: TGTGCCAGCAGCCGAACCTTAGGGGGCGGGGGGACCTACAATGAGCAGTTCTTC. The encoded protein is CASSRTLGGGGTYNEQFF.